These 25 T cell receptor beta chains came from one sample sequenced in a study of shared clonotypes between healthy human individuals. The method was immunoSEQ multiplex PCR; TCRdb's version includes in-frame clones alone and lacks a portion of them. The data contain 850,000 to 1,200,000 clones, around four fifths of them seen just once; the ten biggest clones take up 1.4%. The material sequenced was memory CD4+ T cells sorted from blood. The subset here: CD45RA-negative fraction. All receptors derive from a man between 18 and 29 years old in good health.

The genes are TRBV5-1 and TRBJ2-6; D not resolved. CDR1 and CDR2 from the germline V gene are SGHRS and YFSETQ. V was clipped by 4 bases and J by 0 bases, with 11 bases between them. The CDR3 sequence is 16 residues long. The CDR3 nucleotides are TGCGCCAGCAGCCCGCGTTCCAGCTCTGGGGCCAACGTCCTGACTTTC. As protein: CASSPRSSSGANVLTF.

This clone came up once. The rearrangement links TRBV11-2 to TRBJ2-2, with no clear D. This CDR3 region has 12 residues. Germline V gene lookup returns CDR1 SGHAT and CDR2 FQNNGV. V lost 5 bases, J lost 6 bases, and 7 bases lay in between. This chain's CDR3 is CASSPLAGELFF. The CDR3 coding sequence is TGTGCCAGCAGCCCCTTGGCCGGGGAGCTGTTTTTT. The full variable domain, completed using reference TRBV11-2 and TRBJ2-2, is EAGVAQSPRYKIIEKRQSVAFWCNPISGHATLYWYQQILGQGPKLLIQFQNNGVVDDSQLPKDRFSAERLKGVDSTLKIQPAKLEDSAVYLCASSPLAGELFFGEGSRLTVL.

The rearrangement uses TRBV5-1 and TRBJ1-1, with no clear D. The CDR3 spans 14 residues. Per the germline V gene, CDR1 is SGHRS and CDR2 is YFSETQ. The germline V and J ends were trimmed by 0 bases and 1 base, with 7 bases remaining between them. CDR3 region: CASSLAPKNTEAFF. CDR3 DNA: TGCGCCAGCAGCTTGGCCCCGAAGAACACTGAAGCTTTCTTT. The whole variable domain, filled in from reference TRBV5-1 and TRBJ1-1, reads KAGVTQTPRYLIKTRGQQVTLSCSPISGHRSVSWYQQTPGQGLQFLFEYFSETQRNKGNFPGRFSGRQFSNSRSEMNVSTLELGDSALYLCASSLAPKNTEAFFGQGTRLTVV.

This clone came up a few times. This chain uses TRBV28 with TRBJ1-3; no reliable D call. Germline V gene data show CDR1 as MDHEN and CDR2 as SYDVKM. V lost 4 bases, J lost 0 bases, and 10 bases lay in between. The CDR3 covers 15 residues. The CDR3 protein is CASSSPTRSGNTIYF. The CDR3 nucleotides are TGTGCCAGCAGTTCACCGACGCGCTCTGGAAACACCATATATTTT.

This clone has more than one count but fewer than ten. The gene calls are TRBV30 and TRBJ2-7; 7 bases match TRBD2. This CDR3 is built from 11 residues. Germline assignment: CDR1 GTSNPN and CDR2 SVGIG (reference sequence). The trim removed 8 bases at V and 3 bases at J, leaving 4 bases unmatched. DNA of the CDR3: TGTGCCGGTCTAGCGGACTACGAGCAGTACTTC. It specifies CAGLADYEQYF. Combining the CDR3 with reference TRBV30 and TRBJ2-7 gives the whole variable domain SQTIHQWPATLVQPVGSPLSLECTVEGTSNPNLYWYRQAAGRGLQLLFYSVGIGQISSEVPQNLSASRPQDRQFILSSKKLLLSDSGFYLCAGLADYEQYFGPGTRLTVT.

The chain joins TRBV6-6 to TRBJ2-3; tentative D call: TRBD1 (5 bases). This CDR3 contains 15 residues. Germline-derived CDR1 and CDR2 are MNHNY and SVGAGI (reference sequence). V shed 4 bases and J shed 2 bases, with 13 bases lying between them. The CDR3 DNA is TGTGCCAGCAGTTCCCGACAGCGTATCACAGATACGCAGTATTTT. As protein: CASSSRQRITDTQYF.

This clone was detected a few times. This chain uses TRBV9 with TRBJ2-7, with 10 bases lining up with TRBD2. CDR1 and CDR2 from the germline V gene are SGDLS and YYNGEE. V shed 5 bases and J 6 bases; nucleotides not matched to a gene: 8. There are 14 residues in the CDR3. The CDR3 loop reads CASSAGTSVAEQYF. CDR3 in DNA: TGTGCCAGCAGTGCCGGGACTAGCGTCGCCGAGCAGTACTTC.

The V call is TRBV6-5, the J call TRBJ2-7; D gene ambiguous. The CDR3 length is 15 residues. CDR1 and CDR2 (germline): MNHEY, SVGAGI. The V and J ends lost 0 bases and 2 bases respectively, with 11 bases between them. CDR3 region: CASSYSKGKTYEQYF. The CDR3 DNA follows: TGTGCCAGCAGTTACTCCAAGGGAAAGACCTACGAGCAGTACTTC.

This clone was counted only a few times. Other DNA sequences of this sample code for an identical CDR3. The CDR3 protein is CAWGTVSNQPQHF. DNA of the CDR3: TGTGCCTGGGGGACAGTTAGCAATCAGCCCCAGCATTTT. The chain recombines TRBV30 with TRBJ1-5, with TRBD1 identical over 7 bases. V gave up 5 bases and J gave up 0 bases; unmatched junction bases: 1. The CDR3 covers 13 residues. Germline V gene lookup returns CDR1 GTSNPN and CDR2 SVGIG (reference sequence).

The chain joins TRBV29-1 to TRBJ2-7, with 9 bases lining up with TRBD2. Trimming cost V 6 bases and J 5 bases; bases outside gene matches: 11. CDR1 is SQVTM and CDR2 is ANQGSEA in the germline V gene. This CDR3 has 14 amino acids. The CDR3 spells CSVAPGLANDEQYF. CDR3 coding DNA: TGCAGCGTCGCTCCGGGACTAGCTAACGACGAGCAGTACTTC.

V is TRBV11-2 and J is TRBJ2-1; D uncertain. CDR3 length equals 14 residues. Trimming took 0 bases from V and 6 from J, leaving 9 bases between them. Germline CDR1 is SGHAT and CDR2 is FQNNGV. The CDR3 loop is CASSLDRWVNEQFF. DNA for the CDR3: TGTGCCAGCAGCTTAGATAGGTGGGTCAATGAGCAGTTCTTC.

In this sample, this clone turned up a few times. The V gene is TRBV7-2, the J gene TRBJ2-7; 7 bases align to TRBD2. The CDR3 totals 14 residues. After removal of 5 bases from V and 6 bases from J, the junction contained 10 bases not matched to a gene. Germline lookup yields CDR1 SGHTA and CDR2 FQGNSA. CDR3 nucleotide sequence: TGTGCCAGCAGCGCCTGGACGGGGGAGGGCGAGCAGTACTTC. Translating it yields CASSAWTGEGEQYF.

The genes are TRBV6-1 and TRBJ2-5, with 7 bases lining up with TRBD1. Near its end, the DNA agrees better with TRBJ2-7, so the J call may be wrong. The V gene's germline CDR1 is MNHNS and CDR2 SASEGT. CDR3 length: 15 amino acids. CDR3 protein: CASTLTGVLSYEQYF. CDR3 DNA: TGTGCCAGCACCCTTACAGGGGTTTTATCCTACGAGCAGTACTTC.

V gene TRBV5-4 combines with J gene TRBJ2-7, with TRBD1 matching 7 bases. This CDR3 region has 16 residues. The V gene's germline CDR1 is SGHNT and CDR2 YYREEE (reference sequence). Trimming removed 4 bases from V and 3 bases from J; junction bases left unmatched: 13. For the CDR3, the DNA is TGTGCCAGCAGCATTGTCCCGGGACAGAGGGACTACGAGCAGTACTTC. Translation: CASSIVPGQRDYEQYF.

This clone was counted a single time. V is TRBV5-6 and J is TRBJ1-1; no reliable D call. V was pared by 2 bases and J by 8 bases, with 16 bases between. This CDR3 contains 14 residues. Germline V gene sequence: CDR1 SGHDT, CDR2 YYEEEE. The CDR3 region is CASSLKPSGREAFF. CDR3 DNA sequence: TGTGCCAGCAGCTTAAAACCTTCTGGCCGGGAAGCTTTCTTT.

V gene TRBV4-3 combines with J gene TRBJ1-1, with D perhaps TRBD1 (5 bases). Germline V CDR1 and CDR2: LGHNA, YSLEER. Trimming shortened V by 2 bases and J by 4 bases, and 11 bases separated the two germline ends. This CDR3 contains 14 residues. The CDR3 DNA is TGCGCCAGCAGCCAAATGGGGGAGAGCACTGAAGCTTTCTTT. Protein product: CASSQMGESTEAFF.

This clone came up a few times. The J gene is TRBJ2-7, the V gene TRBV10-2; the D gene could be TRBD1 or TRBD2 (5 bases each). The CDR3 extends over 14 amino acids. The V end lost 3 bases, the J end lost 6 bases, and 15 bases lay between the germline ends. The germline gives CDR1 WSHSY, CDR2 SAAADI. CDR3 sequence (DNA): TGCGCCAGCAGTGACGGACGGGGCCGACCCGAGCAGTACTTC. Its translation is CASSDGRGRPEQYF.

A word on this clone: Additional DNA sequences in this sample encode the identical CDR3. J is TRBJ1-2 and V is TRBV28; D gene ambiguous. CDR3 length: 13 amino acids. Germline V CDR1 and CDR2: MDHEN, SYDVKM. The V gene lost 2 bases and the J gene lost 4 bases, with 8 bases spanning the gap. The DNA of the CDR3 is TGTGCCAGCAGTTTAAGCAGGAGCTATGGCTACACCTTC. It yields the protein CASSLSRSYGYTF.

In DNA form, the CDR3 reads TGTGCCAGCAGTGACCGGTTCGGGGAGCTGTTTTTT. Protein: CASSDRFGELFF. V usage is TRBV6-4 and J usage is TRBJ2-2; D is unclear. The germline gives CDR1 MRHNA, CDR2 SNTAGT. The CDR3 is made up of 12 amino acids. The V end lost 2 bases, the J end lost 7 bases, and 5 bases lay between the germline ends.

Here the CDR3 reads CASSSGTGLVDTQYF. In DNA form, the CDR3 reads TGTGCCAGCAGTTCCGGGACTGGGCTAGTGGATACGCAGTATTTT. The chain couples TRBV11-2 to TRBJ2-3; D is possibly TRBD2 (6 bases). The CDR3 loop spans 15 amino acids. The V end lost 6 bases, the J end lost 6 bases, and 19 bases lay between the germline ends. Germline V lookup: CDR1 SGHAT, CDR2 FQNNGV.

The gene calls are TRBV6-1 and TRBJ1-2, with 7 bases lining up with TRBD1. CDR3 size: 13 residues. V trimming: 6 bases; J trimming: 5 bases; junction bases outside the gene matches: 6. The germline CDR1 and CDR2 sequences are MNHNS and SASEGT. This CDR3 reads CASSEGTVYGYTF. CDR3 in DNA: TGTGCCAGCAGCGAGGGGACAGTTTATGGCTACACCTTC.

The chain links TRBV7-2 to TRBJ2-1, with 9 bases aligning to TRBD2. V shed 0 bases and J 8 bases; nucleotides not matched to a gene: 11. The germline CDR1 and CDR2 sequences are SGHTA and FQGNSA. The CDR3 has 17 amino acids. The CDR3 DNA reads as TGTGCCAGCAGCTTAGCGCTGCTAGCGGGGTTGATTGATGAGCAGTTCTTC. Protein: CASSLALLAGLIDEQFF.

This chain uses TRBV11-2 with TRBJ2-2; 8 bases match TRBD1. V lost 6 bases and J lost 7; bases outside the gene matches: 13. The CDR3 extends over 16 amino acids. Germline CDR1 SGHAT, CDR2 FQNNGV. The CDR3 loop reads CASRRTGWGRSGELFF. The CDR3 coding sequence is TGTGCCAGCAGAAGGACAGGGTGGGGTCGGAGCGGGGAGCTGTTTTTT.

The chain joins TRBV19 to TRBJ2-5; a weak D match, TRBD1 (5 bases). The closer fit of TRBJ2-7 to the DNA end suggests the J call may be wrong. The CDR3 length is 12 residues. In germline, CDR1 is LNHDA, CDR2 SQIVND (reference sequence). The CDR3 DNA sequence: TGTGCCAGTAGTCCAGGGTTACACGAGCAGTACTTC. Amino acids: CASSPGLHEQYF.

The chain couples TRBV29-1 to TRBJ1-2; D gene ambiguous. Germline V CDR1 and CDR2: SQVTM, ANQGSEA. V lost 2 bases, J lost 1 base, and 8 bases lay in between. The length of the CDR3 is 13 residues. The CDR3 here is CSVEQKVNYGYTF. In DNA form, the CDR3 reads TGCAGCGTTGAACAGAAGGTTAACTATGGCTACACCTTC.